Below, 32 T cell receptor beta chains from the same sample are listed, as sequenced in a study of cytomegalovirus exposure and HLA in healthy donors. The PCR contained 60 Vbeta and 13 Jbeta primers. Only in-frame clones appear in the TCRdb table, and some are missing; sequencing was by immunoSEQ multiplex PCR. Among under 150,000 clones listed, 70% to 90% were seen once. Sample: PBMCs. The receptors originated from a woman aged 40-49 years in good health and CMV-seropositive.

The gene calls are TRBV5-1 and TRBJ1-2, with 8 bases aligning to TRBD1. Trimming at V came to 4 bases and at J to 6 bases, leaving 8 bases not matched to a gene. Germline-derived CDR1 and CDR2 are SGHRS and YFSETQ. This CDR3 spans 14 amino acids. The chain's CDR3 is CASSPTGGLDGYTF. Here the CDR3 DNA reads TGCGCCAGCAGCCCTACAGGGGGACTGGATGGCTACACCTTC.

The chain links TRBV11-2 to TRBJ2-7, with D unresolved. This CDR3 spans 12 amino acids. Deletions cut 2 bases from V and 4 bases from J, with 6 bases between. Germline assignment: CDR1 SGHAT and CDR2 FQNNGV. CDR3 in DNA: TGTGCCAGCAGCTTACAGGCTTACGAGCAGTACTTC. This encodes CASSLQAYEQYF.

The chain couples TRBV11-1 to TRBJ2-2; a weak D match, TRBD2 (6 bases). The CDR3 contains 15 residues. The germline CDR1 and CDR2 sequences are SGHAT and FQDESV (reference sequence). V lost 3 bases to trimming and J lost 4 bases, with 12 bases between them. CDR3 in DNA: TGTGCCAGCAGCTTGGCGGGGCAGGGCACCGGGGAGCTGTTTTTT. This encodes CASSLAGQGTGELFF. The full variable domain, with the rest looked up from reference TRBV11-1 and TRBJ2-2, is EAEVAQSPRYKITEKSQAVAFWCDPISGHATLYWYRQILGQGPELLVQFQDESVVDDSQLPKDRFSAERLKGVDSTLKIQPAELGDSAMYLCASSLAGQGTGELFFGEGSRLTVL.

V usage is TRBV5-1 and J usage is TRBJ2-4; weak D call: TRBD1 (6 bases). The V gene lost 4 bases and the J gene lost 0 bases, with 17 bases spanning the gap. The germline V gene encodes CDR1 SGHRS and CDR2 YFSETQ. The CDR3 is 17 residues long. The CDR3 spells CASSPRQDPLAKNIQYF. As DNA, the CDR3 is TGCGCCAGCAGCCCGAGACAGGACCCGCTAGCCAAAAACATTCAGTACTTC.

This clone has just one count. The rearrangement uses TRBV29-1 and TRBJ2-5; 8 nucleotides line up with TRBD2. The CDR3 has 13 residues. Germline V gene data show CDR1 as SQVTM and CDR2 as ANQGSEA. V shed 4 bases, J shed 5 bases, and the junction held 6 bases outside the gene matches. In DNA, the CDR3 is TGCAGCGTTGTTCCGGGACTAGGGGAGACCCAGTACTTC. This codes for CSVVPGLGETQYF.

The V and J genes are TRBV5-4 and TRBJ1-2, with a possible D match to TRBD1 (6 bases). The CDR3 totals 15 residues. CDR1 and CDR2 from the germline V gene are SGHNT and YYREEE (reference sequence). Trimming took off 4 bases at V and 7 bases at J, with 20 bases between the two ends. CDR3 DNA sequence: TGTGCCAGCAGCGCAAGGACAGTTATGTGGGGTGGCTACACCTTC. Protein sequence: CASSARTVMWGGYTF.

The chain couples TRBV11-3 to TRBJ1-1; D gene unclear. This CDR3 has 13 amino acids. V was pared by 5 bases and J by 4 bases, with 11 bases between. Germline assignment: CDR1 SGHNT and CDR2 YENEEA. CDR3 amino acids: CASSRRAGTEAFF. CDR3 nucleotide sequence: TGTGCCAGCAGCCGTCGGGCGGGCACTGAAGCTTTCTTT.

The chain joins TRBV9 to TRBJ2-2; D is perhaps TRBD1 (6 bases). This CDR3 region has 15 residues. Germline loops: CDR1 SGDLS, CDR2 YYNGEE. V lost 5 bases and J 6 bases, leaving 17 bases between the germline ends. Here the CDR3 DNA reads TGTGCCAGCAGAAGGGACATTTGGGTTTCCGGGGAGCTGTTTTTT. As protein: CASRRDIWVSGELFF.

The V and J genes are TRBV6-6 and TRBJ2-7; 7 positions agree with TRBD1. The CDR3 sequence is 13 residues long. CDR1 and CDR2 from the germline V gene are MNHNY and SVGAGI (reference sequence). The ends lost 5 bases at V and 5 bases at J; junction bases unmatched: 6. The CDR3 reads CASSPRQGHEQYF. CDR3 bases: TGTGCCAGCAGTCCCCGACAGGGCCACGAGCAGTACTTC.

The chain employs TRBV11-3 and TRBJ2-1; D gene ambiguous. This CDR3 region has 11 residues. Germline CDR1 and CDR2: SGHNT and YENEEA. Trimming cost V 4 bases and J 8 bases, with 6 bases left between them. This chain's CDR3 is CASSSAYEQFF. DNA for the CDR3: TGTGCCAGCAGCTCCGCGTATGAGCAGTTCTTC.

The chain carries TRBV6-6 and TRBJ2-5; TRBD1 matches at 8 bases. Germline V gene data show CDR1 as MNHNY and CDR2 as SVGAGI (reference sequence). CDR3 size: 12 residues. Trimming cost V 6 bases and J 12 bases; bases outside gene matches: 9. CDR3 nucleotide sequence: TGTGCCAGCAGCAGAGGACAGGGTGAAGAGTACTTC. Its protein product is CASSRGQGEEYF.

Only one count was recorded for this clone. CDR3 loop: CASSLNLRETTNEKLFF. DNA of the CDR3: TGCGCCAGCAGCTTGAATCTGAGGGAGACAACTAATGAAAAACTGTTTTTT. This sequence joins TRBV5-1 and TRBJ1-4; the D is unclear. Germline V gene data show CDR1 as SGHRS and CDR2 as YFSETQ. Deletions cut 1 base from V and 0 bases from J, with 13 bases between. The CDR3 spans 17 residues.

The chain's CDR3 is CASSPGGETQYF. DNA of the CDR3: TGCGCCAGCAGCCCCGGGGGAGAGACCCAGTACTTC. V and J are TRBV5-1 and TRBJ2-5; D perhaps matches TRBD2 (6 bases). CDR3 size: 12 residues. In germline, CDR1 is SGHRS, CDR2 YFSETQ. V was clipped by 4 bases and J by 4 bases, with 8 bases between them.

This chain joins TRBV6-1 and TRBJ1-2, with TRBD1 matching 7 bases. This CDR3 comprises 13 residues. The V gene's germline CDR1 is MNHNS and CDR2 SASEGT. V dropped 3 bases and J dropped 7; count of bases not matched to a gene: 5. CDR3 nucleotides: TGTGCCAGCAGTGATCAGGGACAGTGTGGCTACACCTTC. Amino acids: CASSDQGQCGYTF.

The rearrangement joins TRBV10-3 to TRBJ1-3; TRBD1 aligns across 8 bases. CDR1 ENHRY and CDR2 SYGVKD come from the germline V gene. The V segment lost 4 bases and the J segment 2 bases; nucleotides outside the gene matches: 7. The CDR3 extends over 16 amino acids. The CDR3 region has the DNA TGTGCCATCAGTGGGAACAGGGGGACGGCTGGAAACACCATATATTTT. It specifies CAISGNRGTAGNTIYF.

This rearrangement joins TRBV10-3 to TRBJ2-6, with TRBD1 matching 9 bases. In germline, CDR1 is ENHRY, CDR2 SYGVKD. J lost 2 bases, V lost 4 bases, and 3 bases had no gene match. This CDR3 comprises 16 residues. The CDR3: CAISGTGVAGANVLTF. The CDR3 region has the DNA TGTGCCATCAGTGGGACAGGGGTGGCTGGGGCCAACGTCCTGACTTTC.

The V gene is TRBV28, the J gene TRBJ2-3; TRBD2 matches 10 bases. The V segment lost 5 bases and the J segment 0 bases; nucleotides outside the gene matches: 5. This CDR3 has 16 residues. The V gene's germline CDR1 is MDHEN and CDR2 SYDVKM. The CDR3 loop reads CASSPWTSGSTDTQYF. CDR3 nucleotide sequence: TGTGCCAGCAGTCCCTGGACTAGCGGTAGCACAGATACGCAGTATTTT. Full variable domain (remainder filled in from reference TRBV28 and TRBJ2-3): DVKVTQSSRYLVKRTGEKVFLECVQDMDHENMFWYRQDPGLGLRLIYFSYDVKMKEKGDIPEGYSVSREKKERFSLILESASTNQTSMYLCASSPWTSGSTDTQYFGPGTRLTVL.

CDR3 nucleotide sequence: TGTGCCAGCGGCGCTAGCGGGGGGCCAGCCAATGAGCAGTTCTTC. This sequence encodes CASGASGGPANEQFF. The chain carries TRBV9 and TRBJ2-1; TRBD2 agrees at 11 bases. This CDR3 region has 15 residues. After removal of 7 bases from V and 6 bases from J, the junction contained 9 bases not matched to a gene. Per germline, CDR1 SGDLS and CDR2 YYNGEE.

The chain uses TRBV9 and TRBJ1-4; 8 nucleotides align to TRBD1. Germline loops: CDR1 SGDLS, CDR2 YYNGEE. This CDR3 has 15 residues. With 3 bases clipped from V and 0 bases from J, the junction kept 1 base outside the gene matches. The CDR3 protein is CASSAGQATNEKLFF. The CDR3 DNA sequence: TGTGCCAGCAGCGCGGGACAGGCAACTAATGAAAAACTGTTTTTT.

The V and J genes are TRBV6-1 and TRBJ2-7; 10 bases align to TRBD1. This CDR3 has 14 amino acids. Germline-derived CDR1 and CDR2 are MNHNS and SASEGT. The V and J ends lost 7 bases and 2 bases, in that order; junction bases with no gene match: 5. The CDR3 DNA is TGTGCCAGCAACCCGGGACAGGGGACCTACGAGCAGTACTTC. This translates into CASNPGQGTYEQYF.

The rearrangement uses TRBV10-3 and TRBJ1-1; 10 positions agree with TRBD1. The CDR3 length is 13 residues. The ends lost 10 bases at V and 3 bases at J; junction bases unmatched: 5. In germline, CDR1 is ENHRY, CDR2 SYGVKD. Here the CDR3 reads CATGGTGDTEAFF. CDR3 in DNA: TGTGCCACAGGAGGGACAGGGGACACTGAAGCTTTCTTT.

The CDR3 protein is CASSVSNPRDYGYTF. The CDR3 nucleotides read TGCGCCAGCAGCGTCAGTAATCCCAGGGACTATGGCTACACCTTC. V is TRBV5-1 and J is TRBJ1-2; D is possibly TRBD1 (5 bases). V was trimmed by 4 bases and J by 3 bases, leaving 16 bases between them. This CDR3 is 15 amino acids long. In germline, CDR1 is SGHRS, CDR2 YFSETQ.

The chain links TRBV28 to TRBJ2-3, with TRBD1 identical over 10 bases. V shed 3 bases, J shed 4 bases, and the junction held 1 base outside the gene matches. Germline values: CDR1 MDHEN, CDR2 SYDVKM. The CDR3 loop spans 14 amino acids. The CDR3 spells CASSLGQGPDTQYF. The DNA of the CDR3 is TGTGCCAGCAGTTTGGGACAGGGGCCAGATACGCAGTATTTT.

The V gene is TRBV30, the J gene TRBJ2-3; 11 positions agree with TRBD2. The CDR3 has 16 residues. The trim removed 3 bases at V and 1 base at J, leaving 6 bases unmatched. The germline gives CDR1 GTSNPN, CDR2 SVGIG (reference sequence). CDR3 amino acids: CAWSGGGLAGTDTQYF. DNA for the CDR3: TGTGCCTGGAGCGGAGGGGGACTAGCGGGCACAGATACGCAGTATTTT. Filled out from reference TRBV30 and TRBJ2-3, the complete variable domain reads SQTIHQWPATLVQPVGSPLSLECTVEGTSNPNLYWYRQAAGRGLQLLFYSVGIGQISSEVPQNLSASRPQDRQFILSSKKLLLSDSGFYLCAWSGGGLAGTDTQYFGPGTRLTVL.

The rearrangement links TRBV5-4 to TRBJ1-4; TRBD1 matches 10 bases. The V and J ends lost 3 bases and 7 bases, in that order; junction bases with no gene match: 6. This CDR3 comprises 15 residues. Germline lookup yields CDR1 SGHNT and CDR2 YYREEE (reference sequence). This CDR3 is CASSSPGQGSEKLFF. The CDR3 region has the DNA TGTGCCAGCAGCTCCCCGGGACAGGGGTCTGAAAAACTGTTTTTT.

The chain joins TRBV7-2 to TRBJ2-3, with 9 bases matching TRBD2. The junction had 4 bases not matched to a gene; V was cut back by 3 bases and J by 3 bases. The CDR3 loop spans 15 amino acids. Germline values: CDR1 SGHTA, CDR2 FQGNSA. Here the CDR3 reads CASSFRGRETDTQYF. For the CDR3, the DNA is TGTGCCAGCAGCTTTCGCGGGAGGGAGACAGATACGCAGTATTTT.

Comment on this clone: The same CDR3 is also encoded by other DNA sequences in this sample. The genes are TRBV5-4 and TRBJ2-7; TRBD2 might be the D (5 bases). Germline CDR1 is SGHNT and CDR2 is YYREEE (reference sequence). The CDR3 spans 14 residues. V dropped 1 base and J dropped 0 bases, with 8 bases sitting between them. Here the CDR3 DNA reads TGTGCCAGCAGCTTGACGGGAAGCTCCTACGAGCAGTACTTC. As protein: CASSLTGSSYEQYF.

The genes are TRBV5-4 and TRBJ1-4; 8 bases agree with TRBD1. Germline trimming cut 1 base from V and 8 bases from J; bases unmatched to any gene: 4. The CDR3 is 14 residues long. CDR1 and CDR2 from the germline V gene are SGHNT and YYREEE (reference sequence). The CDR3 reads CASSLTGGEEKLFF. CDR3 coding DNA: TGTGCCAGCAGCTTGACAGGGGGAGAGGAAAAACTGTTTTTT.

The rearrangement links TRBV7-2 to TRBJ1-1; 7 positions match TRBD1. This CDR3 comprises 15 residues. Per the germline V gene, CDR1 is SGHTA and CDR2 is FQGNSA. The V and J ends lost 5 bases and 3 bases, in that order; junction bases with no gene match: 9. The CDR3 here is CASSLRFRGDTEAFF. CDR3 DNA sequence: TGTGCCAGCAGCCTTAGATTCAGGGGGGACACTGAAGCTTTCTTT.

For the CDR3, the DNA is TGTGCCAGCACCCGGACAGTCTCCTATAATTCACCCCTCCACTTT. Amino acids: CASTRTVSYNSPLHF. The rearrangement joins TRBV27 to TRBJ1-6; possibly TRBD1 for D (6 bases). Germline CDR1 reads MNHEY; CDR2 reads SMNVEV (reference sequence). The CDR3 is 15 amino acids. Trimming left V 7 bases short and J 0 bases short, with 10 bases between.

This chain's CDR3 is CASSQDRGGQETQYF. The CDR3 DNA sequence: TGTGCCAGCAGCCAAGATCGGGGGGGGCAAGAGACCCAGTACTTC. V and J are TRBV4-2 and TRBJ2-5; TRBD2 matches at 8 bases. The V gene end was trimmed by 0 bases and the J gene end by 2 bases; junction bases not matched to a gene: 2. The CDR3 consists of 15 residues. Germline V gene lookup returns CDR1 LGHNA and CDR2 YNFKEQ.

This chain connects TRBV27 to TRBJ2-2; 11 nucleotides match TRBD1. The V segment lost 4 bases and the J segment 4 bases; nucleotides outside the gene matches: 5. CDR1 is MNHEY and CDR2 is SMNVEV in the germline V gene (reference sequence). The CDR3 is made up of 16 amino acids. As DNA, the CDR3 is TGTGCCAGCAGTTCGGACAGGGGGCTTCCCACCGGGGAGCTGTTTTTT. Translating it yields CASSSDRGLPTGELFF.